This T cell receptor (beta chain) comes out of a study of cytomegalovirus exposure and HLA in healthy donors. As for the study in general: There were around 100 million unique TCR beta sequences, drawn from roughly 200 million T cells, in an earlier analysis.

On this clone: Antigen unknown.

The germline CDR1 and CDR2 sequences are SGHRS and YFSETQ. Trimming stripped 2 bases from V and 5 bases from J, with 8 bases between. The CDR3 extends over 13 amino acids. Study conclusions and caveats: Being indistinguishable, some V segments were excluded, TRBV6-2 and TRBV6-3 among them. Both high specificity and high sensitivity reportedly marked the classifier's diagnosis of cytomegalovirus status. Further analysis, carried out later, found HLA-associated TCR beta chains more clonally expanded than equally common other chains.

The PCR employed 60 Vbeta primers together with 13 Jbeta primers. TCRdb keeps only in-frame clones here, not all; method: immunoSEQ multiplex PCR. The table records approximately 52,000 clones, 75% to 80% of them present only once. This sequence joins TRBV5-1 and TRBJ1-5; D is undetermined. The source is a female donor in good health and CMV-seronegative. Sequenced material: PBMCs. The CDR3 sequence is CASSLFGDQPQHF. The CDR3 DNA sequence: TGCGCCAGCAGCTTATTCGGAGATCAGCCCCAGCATTTT.